Reported below is one T cell receptor beta chain. Its matching antigen is unknown. The PCR employed 60 Vbeta primers together with 13 Jbeta primers. Sequencing used immunoSEQ multiplex PCR; TCRdb keeps in-frame clones, though not all of them. The sample lists 310,000 or so clones; about 90% were seen once. Germline CDR1 is SQVTM and CDR2 is ANQGSEA. With 2 bases clipped from V and 9 bases from J, the junction kept 10 bases outside the gene matches. CDR3 length: 14 amino acids. The data were taken from a study of cytomegalovirus exposure and HLA in healthy donors. Findings and limits, study-wide: Per a later analysis, about 18,000 TCR beta sequences showed association with HLA alleles at 0.05 false discovery rate. The Asian-associated ancestry cluster reportedly had fewer N-insertions than the approximately 650-donor mean in a later analysis. Accurate HLA-A and HLA-B prediction from TCR beta sequences was reported for most subjects.

Sequences were obtained from PBMCs. The clonotype was recovered from a young woman in good health and CMV-seronegative. The rearrangement links TRBV29-1 to TRBJ2-1, with 7 positions matching TRBD1. This CDR3 reads CSVERDRDGSEQFF. CDR3 DNA sequence: TGCAGCGTTGAACGAGACAGGGATGGGTCTGAGCAGTTCTTC.